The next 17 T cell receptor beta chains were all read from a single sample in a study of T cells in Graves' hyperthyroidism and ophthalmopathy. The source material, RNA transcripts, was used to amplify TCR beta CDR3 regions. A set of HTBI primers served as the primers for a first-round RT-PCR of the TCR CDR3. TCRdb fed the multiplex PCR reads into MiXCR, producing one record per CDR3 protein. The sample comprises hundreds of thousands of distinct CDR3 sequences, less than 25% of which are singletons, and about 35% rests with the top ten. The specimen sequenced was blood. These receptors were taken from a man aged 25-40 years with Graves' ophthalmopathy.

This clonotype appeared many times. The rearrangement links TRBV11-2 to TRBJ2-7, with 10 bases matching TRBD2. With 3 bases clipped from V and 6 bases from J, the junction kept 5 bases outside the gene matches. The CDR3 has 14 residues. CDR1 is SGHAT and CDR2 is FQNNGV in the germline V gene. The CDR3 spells CASSFTSGASEQYF. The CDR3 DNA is TGTGCCAGCAGCTTCACTAGCGGGGCCAGCGAGCAGTACTTC.

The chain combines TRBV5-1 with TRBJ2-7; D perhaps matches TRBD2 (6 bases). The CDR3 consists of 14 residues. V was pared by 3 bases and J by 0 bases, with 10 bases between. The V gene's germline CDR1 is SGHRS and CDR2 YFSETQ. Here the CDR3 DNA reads TGCGCCAGCAGCTCCGTCGGGAGCTCCTACGAGCAGTACTTC. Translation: CASSSVGSSYEQYF.

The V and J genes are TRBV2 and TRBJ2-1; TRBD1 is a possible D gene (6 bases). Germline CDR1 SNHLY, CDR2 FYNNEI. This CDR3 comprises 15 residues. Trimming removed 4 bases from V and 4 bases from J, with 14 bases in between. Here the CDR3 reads CASSVGRGPYNEQFF. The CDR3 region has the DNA TGTGCCAGCAGTGTTGGCAGGGGCCCTTACAATGAGCAGTTCTTC. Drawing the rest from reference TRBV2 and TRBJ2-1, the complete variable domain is EPEVTQTPSHQVTQMGQEVILRCVPISNHLYFYWYRQILGQKVEFLVSFYNNEISEKSEIFDDQFSVERPDGSNFTLKIRSTKLEDSAMYFCASSVGRGPYNEQFFGPGTRLTVL.

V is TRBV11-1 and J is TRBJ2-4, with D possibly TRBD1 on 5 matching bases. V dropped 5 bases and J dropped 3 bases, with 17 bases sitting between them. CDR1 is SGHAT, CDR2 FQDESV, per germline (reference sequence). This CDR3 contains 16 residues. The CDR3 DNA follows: TGTGCCAGCAGCCCACGGTTGGGGCCGGGCAAAAACATTCAGTACTTC. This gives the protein CASSPRLGPGKNIQYF.

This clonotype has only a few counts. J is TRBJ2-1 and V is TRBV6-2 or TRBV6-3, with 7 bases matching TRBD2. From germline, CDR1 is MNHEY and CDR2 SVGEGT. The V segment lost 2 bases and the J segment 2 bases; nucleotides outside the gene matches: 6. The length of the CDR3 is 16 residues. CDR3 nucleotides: TGTGCCAGCAGTTACGTGGCGGGAGCCACCTACAATGAGCAGTTCTTC. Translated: CASSYVAGATYNEQFF.

CDR3 region: CAISEGSRETQYF. CDR3 nucleotides: TGTGCCATCAGTGAGGGAAGTCGAGAGACCCAGTACTTC. The chain uses TRBV10-3 and TRBJ2-5; D gene ambiguous. The CDR3 spans 13 residues. Germline V gene lookup returns CDR1 ENHRY and CDR2 SYGVKD. The germline V and J ends were trimmed by 2 bases and 4 bases, with 8 bases remaining between them.

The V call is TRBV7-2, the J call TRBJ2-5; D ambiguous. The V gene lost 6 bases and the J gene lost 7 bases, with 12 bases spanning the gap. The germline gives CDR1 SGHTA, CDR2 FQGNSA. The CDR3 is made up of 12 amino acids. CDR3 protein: CASSPNVGTQYF. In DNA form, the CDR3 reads TGTGCCAGCAGTCCGAACGTAGGGACCCAGTACTTC. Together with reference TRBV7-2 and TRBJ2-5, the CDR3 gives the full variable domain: GAGVSQSPSNKVTEKGKDVELRCDPISGHTALYWYRQSLGQGLEFLIYFQGNSAPDKSGLPSDRFSAERTGGSVSTLTIQRTQQEDSAVYLCASSPNVGTQYFGPGTRLLVL.

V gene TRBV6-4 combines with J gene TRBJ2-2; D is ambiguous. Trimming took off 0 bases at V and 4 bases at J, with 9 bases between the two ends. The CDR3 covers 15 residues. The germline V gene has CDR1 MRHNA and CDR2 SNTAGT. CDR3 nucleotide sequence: TGTGCCAGCAGTGACTCGGAAAGGAGCACCGGGGAGCTGTTTTTT. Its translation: CASSDSERSTGELFF.

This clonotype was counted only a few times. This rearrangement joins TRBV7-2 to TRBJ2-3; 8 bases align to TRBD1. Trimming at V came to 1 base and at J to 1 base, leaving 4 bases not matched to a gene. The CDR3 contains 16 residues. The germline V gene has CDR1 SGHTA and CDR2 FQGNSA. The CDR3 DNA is TGTGCCAGCAGCTTAGGGACAGGGTTAGGCACAGATACGCAGTATTTT. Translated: CASSLGTGLGTDTQYF.

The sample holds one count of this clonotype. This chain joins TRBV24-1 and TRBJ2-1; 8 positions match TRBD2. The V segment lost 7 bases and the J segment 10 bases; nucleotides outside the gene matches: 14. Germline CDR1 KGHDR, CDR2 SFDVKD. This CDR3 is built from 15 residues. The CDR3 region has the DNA TGTGCCACCAGCTTCCCGGGACTAGGCCAATACGAGCAGTTCTTC. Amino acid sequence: CATSFPGLGQYEQFF.

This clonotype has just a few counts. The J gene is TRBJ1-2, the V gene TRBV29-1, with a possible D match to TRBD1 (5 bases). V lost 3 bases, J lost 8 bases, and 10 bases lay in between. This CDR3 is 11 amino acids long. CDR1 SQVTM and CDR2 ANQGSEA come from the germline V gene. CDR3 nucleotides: TGCAGCGTTGAGGGGCGCGGGGGCTACACCTTC. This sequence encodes CSVEGRGGYTF. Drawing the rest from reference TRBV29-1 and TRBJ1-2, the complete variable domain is SAVISQKPSRDICQRGTSLTIQCQVDSQVTMMFWYRQQPGQSLTLIATANQGSEATYESGFVIDKFPISRPNLTFSTLTVSNMSPEDSSIYLCSVEGRGGYTFGSGTRLTVV.

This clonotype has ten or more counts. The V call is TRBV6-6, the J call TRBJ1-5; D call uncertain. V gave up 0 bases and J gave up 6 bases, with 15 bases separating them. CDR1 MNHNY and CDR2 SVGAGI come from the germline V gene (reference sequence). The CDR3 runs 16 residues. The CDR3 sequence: CASSYSTSRSGQPQHF. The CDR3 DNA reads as TGTGCCAGCAGTTACTCGACCAGCCGGTCGGGTCAGCCCCAGCATTTT.

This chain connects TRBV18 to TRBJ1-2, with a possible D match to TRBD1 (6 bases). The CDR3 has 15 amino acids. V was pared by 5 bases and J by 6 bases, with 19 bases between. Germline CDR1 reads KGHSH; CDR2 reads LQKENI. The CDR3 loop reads CASSTGTLKLHGYTF. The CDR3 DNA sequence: TGTGCCAGCTCAACAGGGACACTCAAGCTACATGGCTACACCTTC.

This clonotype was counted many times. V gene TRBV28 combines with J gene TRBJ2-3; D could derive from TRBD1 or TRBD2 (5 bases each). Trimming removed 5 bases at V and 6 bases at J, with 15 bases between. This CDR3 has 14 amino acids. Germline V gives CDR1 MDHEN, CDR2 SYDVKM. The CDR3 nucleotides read TGTGCCAGCAGTCCCTTTGGGGGACGGGATACGCAGTATTTT. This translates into CASSPFGGRDTQYF.

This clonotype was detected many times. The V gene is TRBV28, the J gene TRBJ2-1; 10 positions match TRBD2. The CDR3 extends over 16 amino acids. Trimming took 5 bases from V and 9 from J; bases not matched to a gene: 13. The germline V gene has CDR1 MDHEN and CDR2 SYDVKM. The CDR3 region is CASSLGGAWTSGEQFF. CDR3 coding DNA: TGTGCCAGCAGTCTAGGGGGCGCTTGGACTAGCGGTGAGCAGTTCTTC.

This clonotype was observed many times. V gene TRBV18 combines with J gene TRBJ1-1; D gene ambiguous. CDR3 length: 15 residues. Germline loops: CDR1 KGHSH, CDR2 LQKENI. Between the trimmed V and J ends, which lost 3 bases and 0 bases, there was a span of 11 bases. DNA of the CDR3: TGTGCCAGCTCACCCGCGGAACGGATGAACACTGAAGCTTTCTTT. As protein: CASSPAERMNTEAFF. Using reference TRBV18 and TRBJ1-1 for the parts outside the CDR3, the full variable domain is NAGVMQNPRHLVRRRGQEARLRCSPMKGHSHVYWYRQLPEEGLKFMVYLQKENIIDESGMPKERFSAEFPKEGPSILRIQQVVRGDSAAYFCASSPAERMNTEAFFGQGTRLTVV.

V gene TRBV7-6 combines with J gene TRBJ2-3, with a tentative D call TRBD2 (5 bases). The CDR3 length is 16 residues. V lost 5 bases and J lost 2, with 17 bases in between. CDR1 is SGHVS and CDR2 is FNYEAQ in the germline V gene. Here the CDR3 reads CASSDLSAGYTDTQYF. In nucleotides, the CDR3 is TGTGCCAGCAGCGATCTTAGCGCAGGCTACACAGATACGCAGTATTTT.